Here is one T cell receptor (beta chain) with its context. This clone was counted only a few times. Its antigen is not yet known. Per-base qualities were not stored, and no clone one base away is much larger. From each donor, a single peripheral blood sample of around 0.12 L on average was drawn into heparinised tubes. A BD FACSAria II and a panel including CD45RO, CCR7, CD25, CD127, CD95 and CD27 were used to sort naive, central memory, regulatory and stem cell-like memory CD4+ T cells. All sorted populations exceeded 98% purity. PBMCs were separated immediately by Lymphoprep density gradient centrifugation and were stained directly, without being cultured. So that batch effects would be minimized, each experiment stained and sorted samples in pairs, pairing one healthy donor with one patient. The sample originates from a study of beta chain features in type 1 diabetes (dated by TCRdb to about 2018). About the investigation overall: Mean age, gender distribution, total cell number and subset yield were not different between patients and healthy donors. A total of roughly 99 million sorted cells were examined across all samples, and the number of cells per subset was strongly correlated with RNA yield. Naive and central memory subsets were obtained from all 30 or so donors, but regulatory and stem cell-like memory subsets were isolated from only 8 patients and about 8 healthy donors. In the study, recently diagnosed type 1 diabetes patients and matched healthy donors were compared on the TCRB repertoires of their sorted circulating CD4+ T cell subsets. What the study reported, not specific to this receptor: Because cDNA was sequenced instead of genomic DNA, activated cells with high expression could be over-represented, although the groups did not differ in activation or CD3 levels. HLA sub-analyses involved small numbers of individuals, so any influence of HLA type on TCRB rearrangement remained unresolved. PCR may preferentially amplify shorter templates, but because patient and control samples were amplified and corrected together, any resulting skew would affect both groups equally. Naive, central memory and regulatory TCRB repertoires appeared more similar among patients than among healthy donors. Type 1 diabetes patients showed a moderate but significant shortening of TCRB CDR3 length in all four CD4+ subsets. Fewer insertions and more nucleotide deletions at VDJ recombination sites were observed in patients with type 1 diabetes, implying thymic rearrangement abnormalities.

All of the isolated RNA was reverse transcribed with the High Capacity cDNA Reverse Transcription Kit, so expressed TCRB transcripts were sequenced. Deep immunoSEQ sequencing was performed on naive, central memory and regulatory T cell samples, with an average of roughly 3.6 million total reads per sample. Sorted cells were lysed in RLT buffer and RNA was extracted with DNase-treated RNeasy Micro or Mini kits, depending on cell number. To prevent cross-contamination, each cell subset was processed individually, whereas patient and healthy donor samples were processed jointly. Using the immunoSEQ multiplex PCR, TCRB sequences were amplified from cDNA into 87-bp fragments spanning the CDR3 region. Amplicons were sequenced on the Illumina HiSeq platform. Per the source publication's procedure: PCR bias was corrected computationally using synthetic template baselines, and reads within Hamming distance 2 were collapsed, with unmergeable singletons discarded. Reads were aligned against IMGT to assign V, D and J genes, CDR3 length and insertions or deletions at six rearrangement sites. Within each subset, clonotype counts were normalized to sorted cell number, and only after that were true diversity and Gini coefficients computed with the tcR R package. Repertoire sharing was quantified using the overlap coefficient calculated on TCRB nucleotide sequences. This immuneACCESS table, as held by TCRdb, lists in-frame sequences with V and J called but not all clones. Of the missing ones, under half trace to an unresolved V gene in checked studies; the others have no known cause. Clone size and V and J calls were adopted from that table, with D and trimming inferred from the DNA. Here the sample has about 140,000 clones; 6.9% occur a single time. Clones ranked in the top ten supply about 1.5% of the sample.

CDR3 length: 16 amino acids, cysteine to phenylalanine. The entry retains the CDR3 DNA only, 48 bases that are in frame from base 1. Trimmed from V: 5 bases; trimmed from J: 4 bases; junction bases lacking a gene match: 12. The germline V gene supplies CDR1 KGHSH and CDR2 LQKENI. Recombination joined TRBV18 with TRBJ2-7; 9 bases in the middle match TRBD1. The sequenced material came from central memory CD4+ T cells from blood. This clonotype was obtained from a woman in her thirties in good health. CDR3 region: CASSSQTQGAGYEQYF. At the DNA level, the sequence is TGTGCCAGCTCATCACAAACACAGGGGGCCGGGTACGAGCAGTACTTC.